This T cell receptor (beta chain) stems from a study of blood T cell repertoires in COVID-19. This clone was observed once. Other DNA sequences in the same sample also yield this CDR3. There are 13 residues in the CDR3. The V end was cut by 0 bases, the J end by 5 bases, with 5 bases between. Using immunoSEQ multiplex PCR, the repertoire was profiled, and TCRdb retains in-frame clones only, with some absent. The data contain fewer than 200,000 clones, 84% of them singletons. Sequences were obtained from PBMCs or T cells enriched from blood (not recorded which). The source of this sequence is a man aged 50 or older who had recovered from COVID-19. The rearrangement uses TRBV12-3 or TRBV12-4 and TRBJ1-5, with D possibly matching TRBD1 (5 bases). CDR3 DNA: TGTGCCAGCAGTTTAGCCAGGGATCAGCCCCAGCATTTT. It codes for CASSLARDQPQHF.